The subject of this entry is one T cell receptor beta chain. Its cognate antigen is unknown. This entry is derived from a study of shared clonotypes between healthy human individuals. Study observations and caveats: Clonotypes which were not shared had lower generation probabilities than clonotypes that all four donors shared. The naive CD4 repertoires of several donors were compared, and approximately 4.5% of clonotypes were shared.

The CDR3 loop spans 15 amino acids. CDR1 is SNHLY, CDR2 FYNNEI, per germline. V shed 5 bases, J shed 9 bases, and the junction held 13 bases outside the gene matches. Sequencing used immunoSEQ multiplex PCR; TCRdb keeps in-frame clones, though not all of them. Of 2 million to 2.5 million clones detected, 85% to 95% appear once; the ten largest clones hold 0.13%. What was sequenced was naive CD4+ T cells sorted from blood. Subset indicated: CD45RA+ positively selected. The chain recombines TRBV2 with TRBJ2-1; TRBD2 matches at 7 bases. This receptor was taken from a man younger than 30 in good health. Here the CDR3 DNA reads TGTGCCAGCAGTCCCGAGGTGGGAGGGTATCGTGAGCAGTTCTTC. Protein sequence: CASSPEVGGYREQFF.